A selection of T cell receptor beta chains follows, all from one sample in a study of T-cell memory formation after mild COVID-19. A single record per CDR3 protein comes from TCRdb applying MiXCR to the 5' RACE reads. Here the sample spans around 340,000 distinct CDR3 sequences, roughly an eighth being singletons. The sample taken for sequencing was PBMCs or a T cell subset sorted from them (not recorded which). These receptors came from a man aged 18 to 29 who had mild COVID-19 (a few samples of this study predate the infection). Cell type and time point are not known. The CDR3 runs from the conserved cysteine through the conserved F or W. A D gene is named only where the DNA matches it firmly. Size tells how often a clone was seen (once, few, many) or the class of an expanded clone, and some rows leave it out.

clone size	V gene	D gene	J gene	CDR3 DNA	CDR3 protein
-	TRBV24-1	-	TRBJ2-3	TGTGCCACCAGTGATCTGGCTAGCACCGGCACAGATACGCAGTATTTT	CATSDLASTGTDTQYF
few	TRBV5-4	-	TRBJ2-3	TGTGCCAGCAGCTTGGCAGGGGTCTCAACGCCCACAGATACGCAGTATTTT	CASSLAGVSTPTDTQYF
-	TRBV7-3	TRBD2	TRBJ2-3	TGTGCCAGCAGCCGCGGGACTAGCGGGTCGGGCACAGATACGCAGTATTTT	CASSRGTSGSGTDTQYF
few	TRBV7-2	-	TRBJ1-6	TGTGCCAGCAGCTTATCCCCCAGGGGAGATTCACCCCTCCACTTT	CASSLSPRGDSPLHF
many	TRBV7-9	TRBD1	TRBJ1-1	TGTGCCAGCAGCCAGGGACAGGGGAACACTGAAGCTTTCTTT	CASSQGQGNTEAFF
few	TRBV24-1	-	TRBJ1-2	TGTGCCACCAGTGATCCCTCGTACTATGGCTACACCTTC	CATSDPSYYGYTF
-	TRBV7-2	TRBD2	TRBJ2-5	TGTGCCAGCAGCTTAGTGCTAGCGGGGCCGGGAAGGATGGAGACCCAGTACTTC	CASSLVLAGPGRMETQYF
-	TRBV3-1	-	TRBJ2-3	TGTGCCAGCAGCCAAGATTGGGGGGGGCGTACGCAGTATTTT	CASSQDWGGRTQYF
many	TRBV12-3/TRBV12-4	-	TRBJ2-5	TGTGCCAGCAGTTTAAGGGGAGGTGAAGAGACCCAGTACTTC	CASSLRGGEETQYF
-	TRBV29-1	TRBD1	TRBJ2-4	TGCAGCGTTGACGGGACAGAAGGGGCCAAAAACATTCAGTACTTC	CSVDGTEGAKNIQYF
-	TRBV15	-	TRBJ1-4	TGTGCCACCAGCGGAACAGGGATTGTTGAAAAACTGTTTTTT	CATSGTGIVEKLFF
-	TRBV7-2	-	TRBJ2-3	TGTGCCAGCAGCTTAAGCAGGCTCACAGATACGCAGTATTTT	CASSLSRLTDTQYF
few	TRBV12-3/TRBV12-4	-	TRBJ1-3	TGTGCCAGCAGTCCCAGGCGAACATTGGGGAGCTCTGGAAACACCATATATTTT	CASSPRRTLGSSGNTIYF
many	TRBV6-6	TRBD1	TRBJ1-2	TGTGCCAGCAGTTACTCTGGACAGGGGGCCCCCGGGGGTGGCTACACCTTC	CASSYSGQGAPGGGYTF
once	TRBV5-1	-	TRBJ1-1	TGCGCCAGCAGCTCTCCGAGCCCAGGGACTGAAGCTTTCTTT	CASSSPSPGTEAFF
-	TRBV24-1	-	TRBJ2-3	TGTGCCACCGGGGGTGCCGCAGATACGCAGTATTTT	CATGGAADTQYF
-	TRBV7-8	-	TRBJ1-5	TGTGCCAGCAGACGAGGGATGGGGGATCAGCCCCAGCATTTT	CASRRGMGDQPQHF
many	TRBV7-6	-	TRBJ2-5	TGTGCCAGCAGCGCCGTGAGGGGACACCAAGAGACCCAGTACTTC	CASSAVRGHQETQYF
-	TRBV6-1	-	TRBJ2-7	TGTGCCAGCAGTGAAGTCGGCAGGGCCGACGAGCAGTACTTC	CASSEVGRADEQYF
-	TRBV7-2	-	TRBJ2-1	TGTGCCAGCAGCTTAGGGGTCCAGGGAGAGCAGTTCTTC	CASSLGVQGEQFF
few	TRBV27	TRBD1	TRBJ1-5	TGTGCCAGCAGTTTAGAGGGGACAGGGTATCAGCCCCAGCATTTT	CASSLEGTGYQPQHF
many	TRBV7-9	TRBD2	TRBJ2-5	TGTGCCAGCAGCCACGGACTAGCGGTACAAGAGACCCAGTACTTC	CASSHGLAVQETQYF
-	TRBV4-1	TRBD1	TRBJ2-7	TGCGCCAGCAGCCAAGGGACAGGAGTTTACGAGCAGTACTTC	CASSQGTGVYEQYF
-	TRBV7-2	-	TRBJ1-2	TGTGCCAGCAGCTTCCGCAGCACCCGCGGCTACACCTTC	CASSFRSTRGYTF
few	TRBV27	-	TRBJ2-7	TGTGCCAGCGTTAAATTAGCCCCCCCCTACGAGCAGTACTTC	CASVKLAPPYEQYF
-	TRBV10-3	-	TRBJ1-2	TGTGCCACTTCCGGACAGTACTATGGCTACACCTTC	CATSGQYYGYTF
few	TRBV10-3	-	TRBJ1-5	TGTGCCATCAGTGAGGGAACCGGACGTCGGCCCCAGCATTTT	CAISEGTGRRPQHF
many	TRBV2	TRBD2	TRBJ2-1	TGTGCCAGCAGTGCCGGCACGATCGATGGGACTAGGGACAATGAGCAGTTCTTC	CASSAGTIDGTRDNEQFF
-	TRBV6-1	-	TRBJ1-6	TGTGCCAGCAGTTTCTGGGGGGACACCACCGCTAATTCACCCCTCCACTTT	CASSFWGDTTANSPLHF